This entry concerns a single T cell receptor (beta chain). Which antigen it targets is not known. No base-level quality is on record; no much larger clone is a single base apart. This sample was included in a study of chemoradiotherapy in HPV16-positive cancers (dated 2022 in TCRdb). Turning to the overall study: Candidate HPV-specific T-cell clones and common TCR motifs were defined through functional T-cell assays on cells from two HPV16-positive patients. The study set out to ask whether T-cell immunity against the HPV oncoproteins E6 and E7 changes over the course of chemoradiotherapy and whether that immunity affects survival. TCR repertoires from under 90 patients with HPV-related cancers were then used to track the candidate HPV-specific TCRs and motifs.

Counted from cysteine to phenylalanine, this CDR3 has 16 amino acids. Only the CDR3 DNA stays, 48 bases, in frame from base 1. V is pruned by 0 bases and J by 4 bases, leaving 6 bases of the junction without a gene match. CDR1 and CDR2, per the germline V gene, are MNHEY and SVGAGI. The study at large found these results: The functional definition of HPV-specific T cells was derived from only two HPV16-positive patients, and the survival association was reported for HPV16-positive patients. Expansion of candidate HPV-specific clones and E7-related TCR motifs was observed in the tumor microenvironment during treatment, whereas no such expansion was observed for non-HPV-specific T cells. In HPV16-positive patients, expansion of HPV-responsive T cells during chemoradiotherapy was found to be associated with improved recurrence-free survival.

Repertoires were sampled repeatedly over the course of chemoradiotherapy so that clonal expansion in the tumor microenvironment could be followed. Receptor libraries were prepared by the immunoSEQ multiplex PCR assay. The source is immuneACCESS, and TCRdb retained only in-frame sequences with V and J called. Part of the clones is not carried over; for the studies checked, unresolved V genes explain less than half of this, and the remainder is unexplained. In this sample the table shows 55,000 to 85,000 clones, roughly 90% of which occur a single time. The leading ten clones occupy 4.2% of the sample.

The rearranged chain carries TRBV6-5 and TRBJ1-1; 9 central nucleotides agree with TRBD1. The receptor was derived from a human donor with HPV-associated anogenital cancer. The starting material was blood, obtained from a patient who underwent chemoradiotherapy. The CDR3 protein sequence reads: CASSYSYRGLSTEAFF. The DNA sequence is TGTGCCAGCAGTTACTCGTACAGGGGGCTAAGCACTGAAGCTTTCTTT.